A single TCR beta chain is shown here with its context. This specimen belongs to a study of blood T cell repertoires in COVID-19. Across the whole study: Collection of acute and convalescent COVID-19 samples took place in the United States, Italy and Spain. Sample material is recorded as cDNA or gDNA derived from T cells, B-cell-depleted T cells, or PBMCs.

Those enrolled in Seattle joined during active infection and were followed longitudinally afterward. This CDR3 is built from 20 residues. Germline lookup yields CDR1 MGHRA and CDR2 YSYEKL. V shed 4 bases and J 0 bases; nucleotides not matched to a gene: 14. Per the study methods: Amplification of reference gene primers provided the estimated nucleated cell counts. Some clones are missing from TCRdb's copy, which holds only in-frame ones; the method was immunoSEQ multiplex PCR. V and J calls and clone size come straight from that table; D and trimming were deduced from the DNA. The sample shows roughly 180,000 clones, about 81% of them seen only once.

The receptor comes from a woman older than 75 with COVID-19, enrolled during active disease. The sample comprised peripheral blood. The V call is TRBV4-1, the J call TRBJ2-1; TRBD2 matches at 11 bases. The CDR3 region has the DNA TGCGCCAGCAGCCCACCCCCCTTGACTAGCGGGGACAGCTCCTACAATGAGCAGTTCTTC. Amino acids: CASSPPPLTSGDSSYNEQFF.